This T cell receptor beta chain is drawn from a study of post-analysis software for immune sequencing data. In the case of this clonotype: Its target is not known.

After removal of 5 bases from V and 3 bases from J, the junction contained 12 bases not matched to a gene. This CDR3 comprises 16 residues. Germline V gene lookup returns CDR1 SEHNR and CDR2 FQNEAQ (reference sequence). Study outcomes and limitations: Controls had lower frequencies than patients of about 5 TRBV segments, which included TRBV5-6, TRBV5-1 and TRBV20-1.

Unique molecular identifiers featured in each of the TCR beta cDNA libraries. TCRdb reprocessed the PCR reads with MiXCR, giving one entry per CDR3 protein. Of hundreds of thousands of distinct CDR3 sequences detected, approximately 50% appear once; the ten largest clones hold about 4.8%. J is TRBJ1-1 and V is TRBV7-9; 7 nucleotides match TRBD1. The sequence was collected from a girl aged 10-17 years with multiple sclerosis. Sequencing input: blood. The CDR3 spells CASSPGRDSVHTEAFF. Written as DNA, the CDR3 is TGTGCCAGCAGCCCGGGCAGGGACAGCGTGCACACTGAAGCTTTCTTT.